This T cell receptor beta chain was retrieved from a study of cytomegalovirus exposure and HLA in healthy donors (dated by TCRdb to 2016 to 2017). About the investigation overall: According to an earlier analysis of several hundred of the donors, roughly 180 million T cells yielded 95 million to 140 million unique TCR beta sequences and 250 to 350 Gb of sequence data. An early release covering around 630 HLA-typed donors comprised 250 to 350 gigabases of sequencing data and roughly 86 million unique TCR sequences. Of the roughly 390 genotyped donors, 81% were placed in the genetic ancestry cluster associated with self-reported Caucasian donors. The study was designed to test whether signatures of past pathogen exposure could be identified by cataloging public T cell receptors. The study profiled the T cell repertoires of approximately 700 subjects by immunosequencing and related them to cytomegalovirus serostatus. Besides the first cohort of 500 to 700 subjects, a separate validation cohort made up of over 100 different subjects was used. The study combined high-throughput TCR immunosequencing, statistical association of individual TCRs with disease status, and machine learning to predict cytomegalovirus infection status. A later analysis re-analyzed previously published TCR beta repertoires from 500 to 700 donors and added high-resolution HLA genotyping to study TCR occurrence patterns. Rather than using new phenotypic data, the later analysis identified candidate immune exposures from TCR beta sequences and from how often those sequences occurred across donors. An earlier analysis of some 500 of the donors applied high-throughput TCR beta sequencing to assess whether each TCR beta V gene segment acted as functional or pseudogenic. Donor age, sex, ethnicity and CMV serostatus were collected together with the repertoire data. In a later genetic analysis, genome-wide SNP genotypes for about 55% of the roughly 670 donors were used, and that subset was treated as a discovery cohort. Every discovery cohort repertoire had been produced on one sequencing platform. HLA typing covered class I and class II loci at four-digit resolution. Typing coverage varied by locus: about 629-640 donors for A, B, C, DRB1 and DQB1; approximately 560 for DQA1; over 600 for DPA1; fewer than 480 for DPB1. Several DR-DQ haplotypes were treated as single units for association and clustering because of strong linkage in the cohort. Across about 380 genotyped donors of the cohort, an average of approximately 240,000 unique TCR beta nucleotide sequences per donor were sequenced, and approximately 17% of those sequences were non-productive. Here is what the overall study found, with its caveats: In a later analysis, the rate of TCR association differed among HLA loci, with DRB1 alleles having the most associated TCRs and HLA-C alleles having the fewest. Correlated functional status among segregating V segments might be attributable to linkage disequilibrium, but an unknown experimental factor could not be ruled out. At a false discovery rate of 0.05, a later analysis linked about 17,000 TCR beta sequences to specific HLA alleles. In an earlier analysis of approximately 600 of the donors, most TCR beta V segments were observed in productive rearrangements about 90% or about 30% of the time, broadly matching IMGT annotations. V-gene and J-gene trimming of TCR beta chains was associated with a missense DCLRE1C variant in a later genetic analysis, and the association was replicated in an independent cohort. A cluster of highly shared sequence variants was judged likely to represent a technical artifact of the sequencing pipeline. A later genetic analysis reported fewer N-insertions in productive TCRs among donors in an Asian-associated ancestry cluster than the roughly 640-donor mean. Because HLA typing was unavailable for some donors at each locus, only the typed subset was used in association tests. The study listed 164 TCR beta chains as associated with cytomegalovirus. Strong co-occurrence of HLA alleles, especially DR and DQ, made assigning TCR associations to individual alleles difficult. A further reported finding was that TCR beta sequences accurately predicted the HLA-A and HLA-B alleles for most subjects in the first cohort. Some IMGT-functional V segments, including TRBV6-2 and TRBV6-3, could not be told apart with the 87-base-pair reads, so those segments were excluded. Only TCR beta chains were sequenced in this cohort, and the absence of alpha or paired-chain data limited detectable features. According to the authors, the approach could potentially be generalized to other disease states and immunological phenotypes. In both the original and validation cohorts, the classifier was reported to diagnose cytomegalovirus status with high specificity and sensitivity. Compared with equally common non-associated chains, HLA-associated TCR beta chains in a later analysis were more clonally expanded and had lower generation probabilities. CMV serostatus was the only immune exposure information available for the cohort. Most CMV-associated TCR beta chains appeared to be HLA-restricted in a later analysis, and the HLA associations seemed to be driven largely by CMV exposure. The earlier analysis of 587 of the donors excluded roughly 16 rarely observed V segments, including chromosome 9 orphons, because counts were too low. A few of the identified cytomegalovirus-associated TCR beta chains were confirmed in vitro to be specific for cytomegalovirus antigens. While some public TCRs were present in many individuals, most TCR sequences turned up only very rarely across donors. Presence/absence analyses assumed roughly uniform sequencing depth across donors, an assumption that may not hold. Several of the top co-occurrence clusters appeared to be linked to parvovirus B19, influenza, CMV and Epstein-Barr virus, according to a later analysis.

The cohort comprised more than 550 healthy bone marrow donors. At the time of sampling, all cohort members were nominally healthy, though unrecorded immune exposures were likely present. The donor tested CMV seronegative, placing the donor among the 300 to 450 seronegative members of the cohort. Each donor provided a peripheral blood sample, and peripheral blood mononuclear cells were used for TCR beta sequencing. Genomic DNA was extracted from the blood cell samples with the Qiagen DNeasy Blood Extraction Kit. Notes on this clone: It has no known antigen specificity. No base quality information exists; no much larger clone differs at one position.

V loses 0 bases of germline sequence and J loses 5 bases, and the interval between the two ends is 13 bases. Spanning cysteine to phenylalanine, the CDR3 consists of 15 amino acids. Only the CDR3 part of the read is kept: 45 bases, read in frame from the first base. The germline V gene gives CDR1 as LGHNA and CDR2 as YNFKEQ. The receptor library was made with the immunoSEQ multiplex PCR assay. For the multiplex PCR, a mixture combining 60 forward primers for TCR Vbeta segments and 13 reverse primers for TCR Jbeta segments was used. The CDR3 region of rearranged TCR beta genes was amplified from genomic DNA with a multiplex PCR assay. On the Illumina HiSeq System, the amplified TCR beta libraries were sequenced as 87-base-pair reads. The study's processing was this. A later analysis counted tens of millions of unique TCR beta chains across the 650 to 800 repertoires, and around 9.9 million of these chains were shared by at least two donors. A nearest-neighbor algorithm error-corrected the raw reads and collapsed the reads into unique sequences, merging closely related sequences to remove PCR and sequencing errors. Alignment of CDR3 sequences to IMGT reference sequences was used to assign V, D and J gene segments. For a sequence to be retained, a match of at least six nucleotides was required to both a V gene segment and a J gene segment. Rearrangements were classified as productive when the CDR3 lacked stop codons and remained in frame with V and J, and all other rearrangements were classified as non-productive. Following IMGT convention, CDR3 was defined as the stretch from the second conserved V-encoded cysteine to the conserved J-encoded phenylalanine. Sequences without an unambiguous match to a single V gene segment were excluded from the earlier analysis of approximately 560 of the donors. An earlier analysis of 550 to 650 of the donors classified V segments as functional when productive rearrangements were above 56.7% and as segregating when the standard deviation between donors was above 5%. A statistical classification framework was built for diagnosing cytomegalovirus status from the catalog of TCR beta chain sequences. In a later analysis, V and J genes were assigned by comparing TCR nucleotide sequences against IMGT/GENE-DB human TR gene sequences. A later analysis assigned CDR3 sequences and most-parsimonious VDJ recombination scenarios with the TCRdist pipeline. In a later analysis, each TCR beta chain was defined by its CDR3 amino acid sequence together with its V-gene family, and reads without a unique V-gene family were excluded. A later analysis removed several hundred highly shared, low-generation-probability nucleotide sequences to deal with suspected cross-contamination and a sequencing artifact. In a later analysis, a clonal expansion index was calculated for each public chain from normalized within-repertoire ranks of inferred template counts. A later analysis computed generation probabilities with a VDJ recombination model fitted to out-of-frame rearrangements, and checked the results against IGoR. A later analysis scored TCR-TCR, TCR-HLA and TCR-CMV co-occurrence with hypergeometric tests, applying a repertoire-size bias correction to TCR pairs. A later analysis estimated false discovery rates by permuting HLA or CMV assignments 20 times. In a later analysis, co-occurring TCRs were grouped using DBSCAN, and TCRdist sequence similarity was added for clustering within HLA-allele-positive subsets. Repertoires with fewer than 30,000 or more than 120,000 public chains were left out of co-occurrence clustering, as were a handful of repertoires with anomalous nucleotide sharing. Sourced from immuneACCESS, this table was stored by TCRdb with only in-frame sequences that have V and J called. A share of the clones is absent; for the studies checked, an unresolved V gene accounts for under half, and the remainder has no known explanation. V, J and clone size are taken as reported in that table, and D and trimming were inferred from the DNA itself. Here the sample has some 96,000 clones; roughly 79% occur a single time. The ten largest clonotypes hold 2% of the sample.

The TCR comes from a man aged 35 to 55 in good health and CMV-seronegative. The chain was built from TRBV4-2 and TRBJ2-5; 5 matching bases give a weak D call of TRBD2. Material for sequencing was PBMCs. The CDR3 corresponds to CASSQERESWETQYF. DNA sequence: TGTGCCAGCAGCCAAGAACGGGAAAGCTGGGAGACCCAGTACTTC.